This TCR beta chain comes out of a study of T cells after yellow fever vaccination. The CDR3 consists of 15 residues. V was shortened by 8 bases and J by 6 bases, with 19 bases between the two germline ends. TCRdb re-derived calls from the 5' RACE reads in MiXCR, one entry per CDR3 protein. The sample records tens of thousands of distinct CDR3 sequences, around 7.3% being singletons. The source material was CD8+ T cells sorted from PBMCs, sampled on the day of the yellow fever booster vaccination. The sequence was obtained from a man aged 25-40 years who received the YFV17D yellow fever vaccine. This chain joins TRBV12-3 or TRBV12-4 and TRBJ2-2, with D possibly TRBD1 on 7 matching bases. The DNA of the CDR3 is TGTGCCAGCCCGGCGCCTCAGGGGGGTGCCGGGGAGCTGTTTTTT. Its translation is CASPAPQGGAGELFF.